This note documents a single T cell receptor beta chain sequence. Original processing methods: Scientists estimated how many nucleated cells there were by amplifying reference gene primers. Sequencing was performed with immunoSEQ multiplex PCR; in TCRdb, only in-frame clones are kept and a portion is missing. V, J and clone size reflect that table, while D and trimming were determined from the DNA. The sample comprises under 200,000 clones, around 90% of which are singletons, and roughly 2.4% rests with the top ten. Enrollment of patients from Seattle took place during active infection, with longitudinal follow-up. This sample is part of a study of blood T cell repertoires in COVID-19. About the study: From the United States, Italy and Spain came samples of acute and convalescent COVID-19. The cDNA or gDNA used as material had been derived from T cells, B-cell-depleted T cells, or PBMCs.

V gave up 2 bases and J gave up 5 bases, with 4 bases separating them. The CDR3 sequence is 11 residues long. The chain couples TRBV12-3 or TRBV12-4 to TRBJ2-7; no clear D. Sequencing was performed on peripheral blood. The receptor was derived from a woman of 80 years or more with COVID-19, enrolled during active disease. In DNA, the CDR3 is TGTGCCAGCAGTTTATCGGACGAGCAGTACTTC. Protein: CASSLSDEQYF.